The 15 T cell receptor beta chains given below trace back to one sample, sequenced in a study of post-analysis software for immune sequencing data. The authors incorporated unique molecular identifiers into the TCR beta cDNA libraries. From the PCR reads, TCRdb called clonotypes with MiXCR, one entry per CDR3 protein. Of hundreds of thousands of distinct CDR3 sequences in the sample, roughly 50% were seen once. No antigen has been assigned to these receptors. Notes on the study in general: Among roughly five TRBV segments more frequent in patients than controls were TRBV5-6, TRBV5-1 and TRBV20-1.

The sequenced sample consisted of blood. The receptor set was obtained from a girl between 10 and 17 years old with multiple sclerosis.

As concerns this clonotype: A junction end diverges from the germline sequence, so it may reflect a read error. V is TRBV15 and J is TRBJ1-2; tentatively, D is TRBD1 (6 bases). CDR1 and CDR2 from the germline V gene are LNHNV and YYDKDF (reference sequence). The CDR3 is made up of 16 amino acids. The CDR3 sequence is CATSLGTGAGVYDYTF. CDR3 nucleotide sequence: TGTGCCACCAGCCTAGGAACCGGGGCAGGGGTCTATGACTACACCTTC.

The chain has TRBV4-2 and TRBJ1-5; 10 bases map to TRBD1. The germline CDR1 and CDR2 sequences are LGHNA and YNFKEQ. The CDR3 consists of 21 residues. The V gene end was trimmed by 4 bases and the J gene end by 0 bases; junction bases not matched to a gene: 18. The CDR3, as DNA: TGTGCCAGCAGCCCCTTACTAGGCCCGGGACAGGGGCAATATAGCAATCAGCCCCAGCATTTT. As protein: CASSPLLGPGQGQYSNQPQHF.

In this sample, this clonotype turned up once. The rearrangement links TRBV29-1 to TRBJ2-4; unclear D gene. CDR1 is SQVTM, CDR2 ANQGSEA, per germline. The CDR3 runs to 15 residues. Trimming removed 0 bases at V and 5 bases at J, with 14 bases between. The CDR3 reads CSVEDRVTDENIQYF. The DNA for the CDR3 is TGCAGCGTTGAAGATCGGGTAACGGATGAAAACATTCAGTACTTC.

This sequence joins TRBV5-5 and TRBJ2-1, with TRBD1 identical over 8 bases. In germline, CDR1 is SGHKS, CDR2 YYEKEE (reference sequence). Losses at the gene ends were 3 bases for V and 4 bases for J; bases not matched to a gene: 9. The CDR3 runs to 16 residues. The CDR3 region is CASSSIDRGFYNEQFF. DNA for the CDR3: TGTGCCAGCAGCTCAATCGACAGGGGTTTTTACAATGAGCAGTTCTTC. Full variable domain (missing parts from reference TRBV5-5 and TRBJ2-1): DAGVTQSPTHLIKTRGQQVTLRCSPISGHKSVSWYQQVLGQGPQFIFQYYEKEERGRGNFPDRFSARQFPNYSSELNVNALLLGDSALYLCASSSIDRGFYNEQFFGPGTRLTVL.

This chain uses TRBV20-1 with TRBJ2-5; a possible D gene is TRBD2 (6 bases). Germline V CDR1 and CDR2: DFQATT, SNEGSKA (reference sequence). With 6 bases removed from V and 4 bases from J, the gap between germline ends came to 15 bases. This CDR3 contains 13 residues. The CDR3 DNA follows: TGCAGTGCCCGGGACTCAGGAGTAGAGACCCAGTACTTC. This gives the protein CSARDSGVETQYF.

This clonotype has more than one count but fewer than ten. V usage is TRBV25-1 and J usage is TRBJ2-7; 7 bases are shared with TRBD1. The CDR3 extends over 15 amino acids. Germline loops: CDR1 MGHDK, CDR2 SYGVNS. V dropped 3 bases and J dropped 0; count of bases not matched to a gene: 5. The CDR3 coding sequence is TGTGCCAGCAGTGAGGTCCGGACAGGCTCCTACGAGCAGTACTTC. This encodes CASSEVRTGSYEQYF.

The V call is TRBV7-9, the J call TRBJ2-6; 8 bases are a match to TRBD1. CDR1 and CDR2 from the germline V gene are SEHNR and FQNEAQ (reference sequence). This CDR3 comprises 19 residues. V trimming: 5 bases; J trimming: 0 bases; junction bases outside the gene matches: 12. The CDR3 reads CASSATTGASRSGANVLTF. DNA for the CDR3: TGTGCCAGCAGCGCAACGACAGGGGCCTCCCGCTCTGGGGCCAACGTCCTGACTTTC. The full variable domain, its missing parts supplied by reference TRBV7-9 and TRBJ2-6, is DTGVSQNPRHKITKRGQNVTFRCDPISEHNRLYWYRQTLGQGPEFLTYFQNEAQLEKSRLLSDRFSAERPKGSFSTLEIQRTEQGDSAMYLCASSATTGASRSGANVLTFGAGSRLTVL.

The V call is TRBV7-2, the J call TRBJ2-2, with 7 bases lining up with TRBD1. Per the germline V gene, CDR1 is SGHTA and CDR2 is FQGNSA. J gave up 4 bases and V 2 bases, and 4 bases lay outside the gene matches. This CDR3 is 15 amino acids long. DNA for the CDR3: TGTGCCAGCAGCTTATGGGCAGGGGGCACCGGGGAGCTGTTTTTT. It translates to CASSLWAGGTGELFF.

This rearrangement joins TRBV6-5 to TRBJ2-6, with D perhaps matching TRBD1 (5 bases). Per germline, CDR1 MNHEY and CDR2 SVGAGI. V dropped 4 bases and J dropped 1 base, with 11 bases sitting between them. The CDR3 loop spans 16 amino acids. The CDR3: CASSSSAGSGANVLTF. The CDR3 DNA sequence: TGTGCCAGCAGTTCCAGCGCAGGGTCTGGGGCCAACGTCCTGACTTTC.

This rearrangement joins TRBV2 to TRBJ2-2; D might be TRBD1 (5 bases). Germline V gene data show CDR1 as SNHLY and CDR2 as FYNNEI. This CDR3 spans 15 amino acids. V was cut by 4 bases and J by 0 bases, with 9 bases left in between. CDR3 in DNA: TGTGCCAGCAGTGCGACAGACACGAACACCGGGGAGCTGTTTTTT. Translating gives CASSATDTNTGELFF. Filled out from reference TRBV2 and TRBJ2-2, the complete variable domain reads EPEVTQTPSHQVTQMGQEVILRCVPISNHLYFYWYRQILGQKVEFLVSFYNNEISEKSEIFDDQFSVERPDGSNFTLKIRSTKLEDSAMYFCASSATDTNTGELFFGEGSRLTVL.

In nucleotides, the CDR3 is TGTGCCAGCGGGGACAGACAACTCCTAGATACGCAGTATTTT. This codes for CASGDRQLLDTQYF. The chain has TRBV28 and TRBJ2-3, with 7 bases identical to TRBD1. CDR1 is MDHEN and CDR2 is SYDVKM in the germline V gene. Trimming at V came to 8 bases and at J to 5 bases, leaving 10 bases not matched to a gene. The CDR3 is 14 amino acids.

This clonotype was recorded a few times. The rearrangement uses TRBV11-2 and TRBJ2-1; 11 positions match TRBD2. With V trimmed by 0 bases and J by 14 bases, 6 bases remained unmatched. Germline assignment: CDR1 SGHAT and CDR2 FQNNGV. The CDR3 sequence is 14 residues long. The CDR3 is CASSLDMGTSGKFF. The CDR3, as DNA: TGTGCCAGCAGCTTAGATATGGGGACTAGCGGAAAGTTCTTC.

This clonotype was seen more than once but under ten times. The gene calls are TRBV7-9 and TRBJ2-7; D is possibly TRBD2 (6 bases). Trimming left V 5 bases short and J 3 bases short, with 17 bases between. Germline V gene data show CDR1 as SEHNR and CDR2 as FQNEAQ (reference sequence). The CDR3 has 15 amino acids. CDR3 residues: CASSILEGAVYEQYF. The DNA of the CDR3 is TGTGCCAGCAGCATACTGGAGGGAGCGGTCTACGAGCAGTACTTC.

The chain is built from TRBV7-9 and TRBJ2-1; D is ambiguous. This CDR3 has 12 amino acids. V lost 8 bases, J lost 4 bases, and 9 bases lay in between. Germline V CDR1 and CDR2: SEHNR, FQNEAQ (reference sequence). The CDR3 DNA follows: TGTGCCAGCGGGGATACGTACAATGAGCAGTTCTTC. This translates into CASGDTYNEQFF. Full variable domain (remainder filled in from reference TRBV7-9 and TRBJ2-1): DTGVSQNPRHKITKRGQNVTFRCDPISEHNRLYWYRQTLGQGPEFLTYFQNEAQLEKSRLLSDRFSAERPKGSFSTLEIQRTEQGDSAMYLCASGDTYNEQFFGPGTRLTVL.

The J gene is TRBJ2-1, the V gene TRBV20-1, with 9 bases that match TRBD2. The CDR3 has 15 residues. Germline V CDR1 and CDR2: DFQATT, SNEGSKA (reference sequence). The V segment lost 5 bases and the J segment 4 bases; nucleotides outside the gene matches: 9. This CDR3 reads CSAGRASGAYNEQFF. CDR3 DNA: TGCAGTGCTGGCCGGGCTAGCGGGGCTTACAATGAGCAGTTCTTC.